This T cell receptor beta chain originates from a study of beta chain features in type 1 diabetes. Study-level results: Researchers cautioned that cDNA sequencing could over-represent cells with high TCR expression. A potential PCR bias toward shorter templates would be equal in patient and control samples.

There are a few counts of this clone. Its antigen is still unknown. TCRB transcripts that were expressed got sequenced, as all of the isolated RNA had been reverse transcribed. Profiling relied on immunoSEQ multiplex PCR, and the TCRdb table lists in-frame clones only, not all of them. The sample carries around 400,000 clones, more than 13% recorded once. Sample: naive CD4+ T cells from blood. This sequence was found in a young woman in good health.

This CDR3 is CASGQTPRETGYNEQFF. CDR3 nucleotides: TGTGCTAGTGGTCAAACCCCACGGGAAACCGGCTACAATGAGCAGTTCTTC. The chain uses TRBV12-5 and TRBJ2-1, with D perhaps TRBD2 (5 bases). Looked up from germline, CDR1 is LGHNT and CDR2 is FRNRAP. V was pared by 5 bases and J by 3 bases, with 20 bases between. The CDR3 totals 17 residues.